What follows are 2 T cell receptor beta chains derived from one specimen sequenced in a study of OX40 agonist ivuxolimab in advanced cancers. Sequencing used immunoSEQ multiplex PCR; TCRdb keeps in-frame clones, though not all of them. The sample lists about 52,000 clones, around nine tenths occurring once. Sequences were derived from CD4+ or CD8+ T cells sorted from blood, sampled in a trial of the OX40 agonist ivuxolimab. All receptors derive from an adult with an advanced solid tumor such as melanoma, head and neck, liver or kidney cancer.

By sample share, this clone is medium-sized. The chain recombines TRBV19 with TRBJ1-2, with D maybe TRBD1 (6 bases). This CDR3 is built from 14 residues. From germline, CDR1 is LNHDA and CDR2 SQIVND (reference sequence). V shed 5 bases and J shed 3 bases, with 13 bases lying between them. The CDR3 spells CASSFRTVHYGYTF. The CDR3, as DNA: TGTGCCAGTAGTTTTCGGACAGTACACTATGGCTACACCTTC.

This rearrangement joins TRBV7-9 to TRBJ2-1; 8 nucleotides match TRBD1. The CDR3 spans 14 residues. Germline lookup yields CDR1 SEHNR and CDR2 FQNEAQ (reference sequence). The V segment lost 3 bases and the J segment 7 bases; nucleotides outside the gene matches: 5. CDR3 DNA sequence: TGTGCCAGCAGCTTTGCGGGGACAGGAAATGAGCAGTTCTTC. Encoded protein: CASSFAGTGNEQFF.